A single sample is the source of the 4 T cell receptor beta chains below, sequenced in a study of cytomegalovirus exposure and HLA in healthy donors. 13 Jbeta primers and 60 Vbeta primers were used for the PCR. Here immunoSEQ multiplex PCR was the method, and the copy in TCRdb shows in-frame clones only, minus some. Of roughly 100,000 clones listed, 60% to 85% are singletons. The sequenced material came from PBMCs. The source is a female donor in good health and CMV-seropositive.

As DNA, the CDR3 is TGTGCCAGTAGTTCGAACAGGGGGCGTAGCTATGGCTACACCTTC. The encoded protein is CASSSNRGRSYGYTF. V and J are TRBV19 and TRBJ1-2; TRBD1 matches 9 bases. The V and J ends lost 5 bases and 4 bases, in that order; junction bases with no gene match: 8. This CDR3 region has 15 residues. From germline, CDR1 is LNHDA and CDR2 SQIVND (reference sequence). The full variable domain, completed using reference TRBV19 and TRBJ1-2, is DGGITQSPKYLFRKEGQNVTLSCEQNLNHDAMYWYRQDPGQGLRLIYYSQIVNDFQKGDIAEGYSVSREKKESFPLTVTSAQKNPTAFYLCASSSNRGRSYGYTFGSGTRLTVV.

J is TRBJ2-5 and V is TRBV5-1, with D tentatively TRBD2 (6 bases). The CDR3 has 14 amino acids. V was clipped by 4 bases and J by 2 bases, with 12 bases between them. Per the germline V gene, CDR1 is SGHRS and CDR2 is YFSETQ. The CDR3 protein is CASSPTSQQETQYF. As DNA, the CDR3 is TGCGCCAGCAGCCCGACTAGTCAACAAGAGACCCAGTACTTC.

In this sample, this clone is large. The chain employs TRBV19 and TRBJ1-4; 7 nucleotides line up with TRBD1. Trimming cost V 5 bases and J 4 bases; bases outside gene matches: 7. The V gene's germline CDR1 is LNHDA and CDR2 SQIVND (reference sequence). The CDR3 is made up of 15 amino acids. CDR3 coding DNA: TGTGCCAGTAGTGCCGGGACAGTTATTAATGAAAAACTGTTTTTT. Amino acid sequence: CASSAGTVINEKLFF.

This sequence joins TRBV11-2 and TRBJ2-7, with 9 bases that match TRBD2. This CDR3 contains 15 residues. The V and J ends lost 4 bases and 4 bases, in that order; junction bases with no gene match: 8. Germline V gene sequence: CDR1 SGHAT, CDR2 FQNNGV. This chain's CDR3 is CASSSLAGTGYEQYF. CDR3 coding DNA: TGTGCCAGCAGCTCACTAGCGGGTACTGGGTACGAGCAGTACTTC.